These T cell receptor beta chains were read from a single sample in a study of T-cell reconstitution after alpha-beta-depleted transplantation in children. MiXCR, run by TCRdb on the PCR reads, gives a single entry per CDR3 protein. The sample includes about 540,000 distinct CDR3 sequences, around 19% of them seen just once. The sequencing used PBMCs from the stem cell graft donor, collected from the stem cell graft. The receptors were gathered from a human donor who donated a stem cell graft to a child with acute lymphoblastic leukemia. The CDR3 runs from the conserved cysteine through the conserved F or W. A D gene is named only where the DNA matches it firmly. Size is stated for part of the rows, as once, few or many counts, or as a class when the clone is expanded.

v_gene	abundance	j_gene	d_gene	CDR3nt	CDR3aa
TRBV3-1	few	TRBJ2-2	.	TGTGCCAGCAGCCAAGCGCTCAGGGGCTGGAGCACCGGGGAGCTGTTTTTT	CASSQALRGWSTGELFF
TRBV6-1	.	TRBJ1-1	TRBD1	TGTGCCAGCTCTTTTCTCCCGGGACAGGGGACTGAAGCTTTCTTT	CASSFLPGQGTEAFF
TRBV5-1	.	TRBJ2-2	.	TGCGCCAGCAGCTTAATCGGGAACACCGGGGAGCTGTTTTTT	CASSLIGNTGELFF
TRBV4-1	few	TRBJ1-4	.	TGCGCCAGCAGCCGCCCGGACAGAAATAATGAAAAACTGTTTTTT	CASSRPDRNNEKLFF
TRBV28	few	TRBJ1-4	.	TGTGCCAGCAGTCAACCAACAGGGTTTAGAAAACTGTTTTTT	CASSQPTGFRKLFF
TRBV9	few	TRBJ2-1	TRBD2	TGTGCCAGCGAGAGACTAGCGGGGAACAATGAGCAGTTCTTC	CASERLAGNNEQFF
TRBV6-5	.	TRBJ2-3	.	TGTGCCAGCAGTTCCCAGGGGAGCACAGATACGCAGTATTTT	CASSSQGSTDTQYF
TRBV3-1	few	TRBJ2-1	.	TGTGCCAGCAGCCAAGAGGGAGGCTACAGCTCCTACAATGAGCAGTTCTTC	CASSQEGGYSSYNEQFF
TRBV30	many	TRBJ2-7	.	TGTGCCTGGACCAGGGGAAACTACGAGCAGTACTTC	CAWTRGNYEQYF
TRBV20-1	few	TRBJ1-5	.	TGCAGTGCGGCGGGGGGCAGGCAGCCCCAGCATTTT	CSAAGGRQPQHF
TRBV10-2	.	TRBJ2-7	TRBD2	TGCGCCACCTCCCTCGGGACTAACTACGAGCAGTACTTC	CATSLGTNYEQYF
TRBV5-5	.	TRBJ1-3	TRBD1	TGTGCCAGCCGACCAGGGGGTTGGACTGGAAACACCATATATTTT	CASRPGGWTGNTIYF
TRBV4-1	few	TRBJ1-1	.	TGCGCCAGCAGCCATTCACCGGGGGCACCTACAGAGAACACTGAAGCTTTCTTT	CASSHSPGAPTENTEAFF
TRBV7-2	many	TRBJ2-1	.	TGTGCCAGCAGCTTGTTGGGACTTGGGGAGTTCTTC	CASSLLGLGEFF
TRBV11-2	.	TRBJ1-4	.	TGTGCCAGCACCCTCGGGGGGCCTAATGAAAAACTGTTTTTT	CASTLGGPNEKLFF
TRBV27	.	TRBJ2-2	TRBD2	TGTGCCAGCAGTTTCCGGACTAGCGGAATCACCGGGGAGCTGTTTTTT	CASSFRTSGITGELFF
TRBV5-1	many	TRBJ2-1	TRBD1	TGCGCCAGCAGCTTGAGGGGGACAGGGGGCCATGAGCAGTTCTTC	CASSLRGTGGHEQFF
TRBV27	few	TRBJ2-2	TRBD2	TGTGCCACCGGACTAGCGGGACTTTACACCGGGGAGCTGTTTTTT	CATGLAGLYTGELFF
TRBV15	few	TRBJ2-7	.	TGTGCCACCAGCAGACGCGTCTCCCCATCCTTCTCCTACGAGCAGTACTTC	CATSRRVSPSFSYEQYF
TRBV9	.	TRBJ2-3	.	TGTGCCAGCAGCGTAGGGTCTAGGGCTGGAATGGATACGCAGTATTTT	CASSVGSRAGMDTQYF
TRBV5-1	many	TRBJ2-5	TRBD2	TGTGCCAGCAGCTTAGGTCTAGCGGGAGAGACCCAGTACTTC	CASSLGLAGETQYF
TRBV27	few	TRBJ2-1	TRBD1	TGTGCCAGCAGTTTAATAGGGGGCCCCCTTTACAATGAGCAGTTCTTC	CASSLIGGPLYNEQFF